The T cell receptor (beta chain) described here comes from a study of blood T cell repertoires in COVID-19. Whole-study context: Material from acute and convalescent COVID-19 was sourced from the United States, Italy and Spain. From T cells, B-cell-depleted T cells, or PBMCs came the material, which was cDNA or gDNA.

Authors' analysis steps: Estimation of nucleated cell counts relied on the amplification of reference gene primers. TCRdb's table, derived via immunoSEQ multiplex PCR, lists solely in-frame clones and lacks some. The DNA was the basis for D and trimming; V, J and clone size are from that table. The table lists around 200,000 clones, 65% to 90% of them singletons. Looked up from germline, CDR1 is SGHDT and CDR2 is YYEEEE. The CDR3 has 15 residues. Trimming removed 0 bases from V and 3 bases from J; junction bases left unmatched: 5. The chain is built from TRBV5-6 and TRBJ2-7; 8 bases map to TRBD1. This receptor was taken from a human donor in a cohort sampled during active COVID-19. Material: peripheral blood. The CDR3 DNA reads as TGTGCCAGCAGCTTGGATCTGGACAGGGACTACGAGCAGTACTTC. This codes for CASSLDLDRDYEQYF.